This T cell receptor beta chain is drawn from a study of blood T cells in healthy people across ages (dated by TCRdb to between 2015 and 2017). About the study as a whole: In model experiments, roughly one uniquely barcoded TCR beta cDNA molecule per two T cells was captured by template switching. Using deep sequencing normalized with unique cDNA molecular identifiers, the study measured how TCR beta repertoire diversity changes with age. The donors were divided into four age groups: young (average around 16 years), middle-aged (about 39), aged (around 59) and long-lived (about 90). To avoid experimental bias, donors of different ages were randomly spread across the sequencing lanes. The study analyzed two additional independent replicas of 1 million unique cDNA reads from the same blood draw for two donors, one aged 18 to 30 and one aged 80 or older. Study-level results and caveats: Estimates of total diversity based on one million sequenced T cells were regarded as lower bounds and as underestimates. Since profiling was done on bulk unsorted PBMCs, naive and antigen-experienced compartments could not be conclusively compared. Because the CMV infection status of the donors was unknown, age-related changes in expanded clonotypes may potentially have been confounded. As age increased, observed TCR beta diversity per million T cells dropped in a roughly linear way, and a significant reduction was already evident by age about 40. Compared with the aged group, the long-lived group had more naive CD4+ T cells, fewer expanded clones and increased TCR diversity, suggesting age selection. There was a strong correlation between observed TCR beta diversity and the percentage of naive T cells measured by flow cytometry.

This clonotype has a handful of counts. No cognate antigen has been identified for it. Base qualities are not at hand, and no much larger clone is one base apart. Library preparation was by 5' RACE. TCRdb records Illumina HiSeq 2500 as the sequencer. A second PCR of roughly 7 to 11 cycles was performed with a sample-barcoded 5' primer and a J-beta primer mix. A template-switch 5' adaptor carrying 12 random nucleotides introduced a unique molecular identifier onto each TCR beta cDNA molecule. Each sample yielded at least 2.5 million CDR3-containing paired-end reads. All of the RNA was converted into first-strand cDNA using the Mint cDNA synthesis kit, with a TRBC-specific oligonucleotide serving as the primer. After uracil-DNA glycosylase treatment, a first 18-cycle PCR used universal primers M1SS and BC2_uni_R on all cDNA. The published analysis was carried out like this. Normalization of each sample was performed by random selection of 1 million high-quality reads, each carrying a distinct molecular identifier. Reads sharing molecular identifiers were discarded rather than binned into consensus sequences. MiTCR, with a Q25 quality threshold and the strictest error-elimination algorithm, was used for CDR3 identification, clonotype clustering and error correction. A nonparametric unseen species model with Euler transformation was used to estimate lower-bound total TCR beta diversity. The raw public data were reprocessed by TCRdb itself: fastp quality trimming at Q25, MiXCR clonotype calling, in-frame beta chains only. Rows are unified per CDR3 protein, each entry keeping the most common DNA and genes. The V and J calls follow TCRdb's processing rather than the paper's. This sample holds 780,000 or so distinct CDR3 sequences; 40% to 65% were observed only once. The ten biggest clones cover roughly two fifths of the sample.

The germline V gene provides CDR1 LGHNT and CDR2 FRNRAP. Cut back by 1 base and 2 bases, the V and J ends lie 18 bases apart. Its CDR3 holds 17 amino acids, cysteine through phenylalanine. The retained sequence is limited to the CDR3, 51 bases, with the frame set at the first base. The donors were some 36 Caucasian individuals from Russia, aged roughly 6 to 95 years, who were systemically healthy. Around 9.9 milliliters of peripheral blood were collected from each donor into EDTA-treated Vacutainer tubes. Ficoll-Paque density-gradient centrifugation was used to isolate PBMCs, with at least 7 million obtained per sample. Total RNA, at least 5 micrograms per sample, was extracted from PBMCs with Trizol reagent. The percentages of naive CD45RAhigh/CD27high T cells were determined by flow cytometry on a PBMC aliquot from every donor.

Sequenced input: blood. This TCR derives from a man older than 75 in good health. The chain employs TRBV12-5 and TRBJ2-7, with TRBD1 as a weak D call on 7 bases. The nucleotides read TGTGCTAGTGGTTTGGCCGGAGGGACAGCAGTAACCTACGAGCAGTACTTC. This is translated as CASGLAGGTAVTYEQYF.